Listed below are T cell receptor beta chains from one sample, sequenced in a study of cytomegalovirus exposure and HLA in healthy donors. Some clones are missing from TCRdb's copy, which holds only in-frame ones; the method was immunoSEQ multiplex PCR. The sample shows around 63,000 clones, 79% of them seen only once. Sequencing used PBMCs. These receptors were obtained from a woman in her thirties in good health and CMV-seronegative. The CDR3 runs from the conserved cysteine through the conserved F or W. The D gene is left open where the match is weak. Only part of the rows carry a size: once, few, many, or a class if the clone is expanded.

D gene | J gene | clone size | V gene | CDR3 protein | CDR3 DNA
NA | TRBJ2-2 | NA | TRBV7-9 | CASSFDQGSHQSGELFF | TGTGCCAGCAGCTTCGACCAGGGCTCGCATCAGTCCGGGGAGCTGTTTTTT
NA | TRBJ2-2 | NA | TRBV19 | CASNPGGDANTGELFF | TGTGCCAGTAACCCAGGAGGCGACGCGAACACCGGGGAGCTGTTTTTT
NA | TRBJ1-2 | NA | TRBV6-6 | CASSYSEEGYGYTF | TGTGCCAGCAGTTACTCAGAGGAGGGCTATGGCTACACCTTC
NA | TRBJ1-4 | NA | TRBV15 | CATSRGGRGEKLFF | TGTGCCACCAGCAGAGGGGGCAGGGGCGAAAAACTGTTTTTT
TRBD1 | TRBJ1-5 | NA | TRBV6-6 | CASSVAGTGNQPQHF | TGTGCCAGCAGTGTCGCCGGGACAGGCAATCAGCCCCAGCATTTT
TRBD1 | TRBJ1-3 | NA | TRBV9 | CASSAGQGNTIYF | TGTGCCAGCAGCGCGGGACAGGGGAACACCATATATTTT
NA | TRBJ1-1 | NA | TRBV4-1 | CASSQGAFRGWSEAFF | TGCGCCAGCAGCCAAGGGGCTTTCAGGGGATGGTCTGAAGCTTTCTTT
NA | TRBJ2-3 | NA | TRBV5-1 | CASSRGLGTDTQYF | TGCGCCAGCAGTAGAGGACTCGGCACAGATACGCAGTATTTT
NA | TRBJ1-6 | NA | TRBV5-1 | CASSPGEQPANSPLHF | TGCGCCAGCAGCCCGGGGGAACAGCCCGCTAATTCACCCCTCCACTTT
NA | TRBJ2-1 | NA | TRBV7-6 | CASSAQGDNYNEQFF | TGTGCCAGCAGCGCACAGGGAGATAACTACAATGAGCAGTTCTTC
TRBD1 | TRBJ2-5 | few | TRBV6-5 | CASSQTGFTETQYF | TGTGCCAGCAGTCAGACAGGGTTCACGGAGACCCAGTACTTC
NA | TRBJ1-5 | NA | TRBV2 | CASSRTDSNQPQHF | TGTGCCAGCAGTAGGACAGATAGCAATCAGCCCCAGCATTTT
TRBD1 | TRBJ1-6 | NA | TRBV25-1 | CASSADRELNSPLHF | TGTGCCAGCAGTGCGGACAGGGAACTTAATTCACCCCTCCACTTT
TRBD2 | TRBJ2-2 | NA | TRBV2 | CASSGGMAGLYTGELFF | TGTGCCAGCAGCGGGGGGATGGCGGGGTTATACACCGGGGAGCTGTTTTTT
NA | TRBJ1-1 | once | TRBV7-2 | CASSSDRLNTEAFF | TGTGCCAGCAGCTCGGACAGATTGAACACTGAAGCTTTCTTT
NA | TRBJ2-5 | NA | TRBV18 | CASSPMGTGETQYF | TGTGCCAGCTCACCAATGGGTACGGGAGAGACCCAGTACTTC
NA | TRBJ1-6 | NA | TRBV19 | CASEGGAGISPLHF | TGTGCCAGCGAGGGAGGGGCTGGTATATCACCCCTCCACTTT
TRBD2 | TRBJ2-7 | NA | TRBV6-5 | CASSYSAGGPYEQYF | TGTGCCAGCAGTTACTCAGCGGGGGGGCCCTACGAGCAGTACTTC
TRBD1 | TRBJ2-2 | NA | TRBV29-1 | CSGQGANTGELVF | TGCAGCGGACAGGGGGCGAACACCGGGGAGCTGGTTTTT
TRBD1 | TRBJ1-1 | few | TRBV5-5 | CASSWTGWGTEAFF | TGTGCCAGCAGCTGGACAGGGTGGGGCACTGAAGCTTTCTTT
NA | TRBJ1-1 | once | TRBV6-5 | CASSPTGNTEAFF | TGTGCCAGCAGTCCGACAGGGAACACTGAAGCTTTCTTT
NA | TRBJ1-6 | NA | TRBV27 | CASSSINSPLHF | TGTGCCAGCAGTTCCATCAATTCACCCCTCCACTTT
TRBD1 | TRBJ1-5 | NA | TRBV10-3 | CAISEDRGYGQPQHF | TGTGCCATCAGTGAGGACAGGGGATATGGGCAGCCCCAGCATTTT
NA | TRBJ1-3 | few | TRBV4-3 | CASSQDVPYSGNTIYF | TGCGCCAGCAGCCAAGATGTCCCCTACTCTGGAAACACCATATATTTT
TRBD2 | TRBJ2-1 | few | TRBV7-3 | CASSYRAGHEQFF | TGTGCCAGCAGCTATAGAGCGGGACATGAGCAGTTCTTC
TRBD1 | TRBJ2-1 | NA | TRBV27 | CASTRDRYHNEQFF | TGTGCCAGCACCAGGGACAGGTACCACAATGAGCAGTTCTTC
NA | TRBJ2-2 | NA | TRBV10-3 | CAISEPLGQGRTGELFF | TGTGCCATCAGTGAACCATTGGGTCAAGGGAGGACCGGGGAGCTGTTTTTT
NA | TRBJ2-1 | few | TRBV19 | CASSILTSYNEQFF | TGTGCCAGTAGTATACTCACTTCCTACAATGAGCAGTTCTTC
NA | TRBJ1-4 | NA | TRBV19 | CASSMRGPLGEKLFF | TGTGCCAGTAGTATGCGGGGACCCTTAGGAGAAAAACTGTTTTTT
TRBD1 | TRBJ2-4 | NA | TRBV6-6 | CASSSGTVAKNIQYF | TGTGCCAGCAGTTCCGGGACAGTAGCCAAAAACATTCAGTACTTC
TRBD1 | TRBJ1-1 | NA | TRBV27 | CASGDQGGMNTEAFF | TGTGCCAGCGGCGACCAGGGGGGCATGAACACTGAAGCTTTCTTT
NA | TRBJ2-2 | NA | TRBV30 | CAWTQGTGELFF | TGTGCCTGGACCCAGGGGACCGGGGAGCTGTTTTTT
NA | TRBJ1-6 | NA | TRBV10-3 | CATWAGAHSPLHF | TGTGCCACCTGGGCGGGGGCTCATTCACCCCTCCACTTT
TRBD1 | TRBJ2-7 | NA | TRBV6-1 | CASSAMPYLGQSYEQYF | TGTGCCAGCAGTGCTATGCCTTACTTGGGACAGTCCTACGAGCAGTACTTC
NA | TRBJ1-4 | once | TRBV9 | CASSFSSGATNEKLFF | TGTGCCAGCAGTTTCTCTTCGGGGGCAACTAATGAAAAACTGTTTTTT
NA | TRBJ1-6 | NA | TRBV9 | CASSVGAGNSPLHF | TGTGCCAGCAGCGTAGGGGCAGGGAATTCACCCCTCCACTTT
NA | TRBJ1-3 | NA | TRBV9 | CASARDFSGNTIYF | TGTGCCAGCGCCAGGGACTTCTCTGGAAACACCATATATTTT
NA | TRBJ2-5 | NA | TRBV29-1 | CSVEGIRGLETQYF | TGCAGCGTTGAAGGAATCAGGGGATTAGAGACCCAGTACTTC
NA | TRBJ1-5 | NA | TRBV4-1 | CASSTDASNQPQHF | TGCGCCAGCAGCACAGACGCTAGCAATCAGCCCCAGCATTTT
TRBD1 | TRBJ2-2 | medium-sized | TRBV2 | CASPGQGSTGELFF | TGTGCCAGTCCCGGACAGGGAAGCACCGGGGAGCTGTTTTTT
NA | TRBJ2-1 | NA | TRBV7-9 | CASSLLETYNEQFF | TGTGCCAGCAGCTTACTAGAAACTTACAATGAGCAGTTCTTC
NA | TRBJ2-2 | once | TRBV18 | CASSPPGKQGNTGELFF | TGTGCCAGCTCACCGCCCGGGAAACAGGGGAACACCGGGGAGCTGTTTTTT
TRBD1 | TRBJ1-4 | NA | TRBV19 | CASRWSRGTNEKLFF | TGTGCCAGCCGTTGGAGCAGGGGGACTAATGAAAAACTGTTTTTT
TRBD2 | TRBJ2-1 | NA | TRBV7-9 | CASSSRGLAGGQGQFF | TGTGCCAGCAGCTCGCGGGGACTAGCGGGGGGCCAGGGGCAGTTCTTC
TRBD2 | TRBJ2-1 | NA | TRBV5-1 | CASSFGLAGVAEQFF | TGCGCCAGCAGCTTCGGACTAGCGGGCGTAGCTGAGCAGTTCTTC
TRBD2 | TRBJ2-7 | NA | TRBV27 | CASRAGLDPYEQYF | TGTGCCAGCAGAGCGGGACTCGACCCCTACGAGCAGTACTTC
TRBD1 | TRBJ2-5 | few | TRBV18 | CASSPRTGGETQYF | TGTGCCAGCTCACCACGGACAGGGGGTGAGACCCAGTACTTC
TRBD1 | TRBJ1-2 | NA | TRBV7-2 | CASSSGTASVYGYTF | TGTGCCAGCAGCTCCGGGACAGCTAGCGTGTATGGCTACACCTTC
NA | TRBJ1-4 | NA | TRBV2 | CASSVRGEKLFF | TGTGCCAGCAGTGTGCGGGGTGAAAAACTGTTTTTT